This is a list of T cell receptor beta chains from one sample in a study of blood T cell repertoires in COVID-19. Clones were sequenced by immunoSEQ multiplex PCR, and TCRdb holds only the in-frame ones, with some missing. This table has fewer than 350,000 clones, around 88% appearing once. The sample was PBMCs or T cells enriched from blood (not recorded which). These receptors were taken from a woman in her thirties or forties who had recovered from COVID-19. CDR3s include the opening cysteine and the closing phenylalanine or tryptophan.

>TRBJ2-2|TRBV6-1
CASSLLGGATGELFF
>TRBJ2-6|TRBV6-2/TRBV6-3
CASSYRSGANVLTF
>TRBJ1-4|TRBV7-9
CASSPVSGSFVGKLFF
>TRBJ2-5|TRBV7-2
CASSPRRGLAGKTQYF
>TRBJ1-1|TRBV28
CASSFPRTEAFF
>TRBJ2-5|TRBV6-1
CASSDWSKETQYF
>TRBJ2-1|TRBV6-1
CASSKDGSGSLYEQFF
>TRBJ2-1|TRBV18
CASSPLGGSGINLDEQFF
>TRBJ2-1|TRBV7-6
CASSLSVGGPRYNEQFF
>TRBJ2-7|TRBV7-8
CASIRDRGRIGEQYF
>TRBJ1-2|TRBV28
CASSLTAGPNGYTF
>TRBJ2-7|TRBV5-4
CASSTGTGGPYEQYF
>TRBJ2-1|TRBV14
CASSQDLGGTYNEQFF
>TRBJ2-1|TRBV4-3
CASSQDRVGEQFF
>TRBJ2-7|TRBV27
CASKSKGGETFTSGRGYEQYF
>TRBJ1-5|TRBV28
CASSTLGGSFNQPQHF
>TRBJ2-7|TRBV30
CAWNTQPTVSSYEQYF
>TRBJ2-2|TRBV7-9
CASSRDWNTGELFF
>TRBJ2-3|TRBV2
CASSRLAGGGQITQYF
>TRBJ2-2|TRBV7-2
CASGQGTEGGGELFF
>TRBJ1-1|TRBV3-1/TRBV3-2
CASSPFTGGGTEAFF
>TRBJ2-1|TRBV11-3
CASSGQGRDEQFF
>TRBJ2-7|TRBV7-2
CASSRTGGWRSEQYF
>TRBJ2-5|TRBV7-2
CASSSTGGETQYF
>TRBJ2-5|TRBV7-2
CASSRWATWIQETQYF
>TRBJ2-1|TRBV4-1
CASRAGPGNEQFF
>TRBJ2-7|TRBV25-1
CASRDHIGTSGSPYEQYF
>TRBJ2-7|TRBV27
CASNRKEGLNLAGFYEQYF
>TRBJ1-1|TRBV7-2
CASSLAGGGRSTEAFF
>TRBJ2-5|TRBV5-1
CASSLAGLAYGPETQYF
>TRBJ1-6|TRBV6-6
CASSFMTGNSPLHF
>TRBJ2-7|TRBV28
CASSAPGGSGTYEQYF
>TRBJ2-7|TRBV2
CASRESTSGVYEQYF
>TRBJ2-2|TRBV5-1
CASSLTGVTGELFF
>TRBJ2-5|TRBV9
CASSVAGLGGETQYF
>TRBJ1-3|TRBV10-1
CASSYRENSGNTIYF
>TRBJ2-7|TRBV7-2
CASSLGGDEQYF
>TRBJ2-1|TRBV20-1
CSLVGVGEQFF
>TRBJ2-5|TRBV28
CASSETRDSQETQYF
>TRBJ1-5|TRBV4-2
CASSHDGTGAQPQHF
>TRBJ2-3|TRBV2
CATKARTASTDTQYF
>TRBJ2-1|TRBV10-3
CAISPGTSGRSLVEQFF
>TRBJ1-2|TRBV6-5
CASMEAWYYGYTF
>TRBJ2-7|TRBV3-1/TRBV3-2
CASSPGLAGGPSGEQYF
>TRBJ1-1|TRBV3-1/TRBV3-2
CASSQRGTGSEAFF
>TRBJ2-7|TRBV14
CASSHQGQVGLRWEFGEQYF
>TRBJ2-7|TRBV11-3
CASSPRHPYEQYF
>TRBJ1-5|TRBV19
CASRIGRGGSQPQHF
>TRBJ2-1|TRBV7-2
CASSSPHGGNSYNEQFF
>TRBJ1-5|TRBV19
CASNGGHPNQPQHF
>TRBJ2-2|TRBV27
CASSTGGELFF
>TRBJ1-1|TRBV4-2
CASSQEEGMSTEAFF
>TRBJ2-5|TRBV16
CASSHTSGSLEETQYF
>TRBJ2-1|TRBV4-3
CASSRDRTEYNEQFF